These T cell receptor beta chains were read from a single sample in a study of prognosis after radiotherapy for stage I lung cancer. TCRdb re-derived calls from the multiplex PCR reads in MiXCR, one entry per CDR3 protein. Among about 59,000 distinct CDR3 sequences listed, 26% were seen once. Material: PBMCs, obtained before or after stereotactic body radiation therapy (not recorded which). The receptors shown here come from a donor aged 50 or older with non-small cell lung cancer. Both conserved end residues are part of each CDR3. A D gene is named only where the DNA matches it firmly. Expanded clones get a size class; other rows say once, few or many, or leave the size out.

clone_size	v_call	d_call	j_call	cdr3_nt	cdr3_aa
many	TRBV18	-	TRBJ2-5	TGTGCCAGCTCACGGACCTTGGAAGAGACCCAGTACTTC	CASSRTLEETQYF
many	TRBV6-1	-	TRBJ1-5	TGTGCCAGCAGTGTTTCGACGGACAATCAGCCCCAGCATTTT	CASSVSTDNQPQHF
many	TRBV4-1	-	TRBJ1-2	TGCGCCAGCAGCCAAGAATGGAGTCAGGGCGGTGGCTACACCTTC	CASSQEWSQGGGYTF
many	TRBV12-3/TRBV12-4	TRBD1	TRBJ1-2	TGTGCCAGCAGTTTACAGGGGGAATATAACTATGGCTACACCTTC	CASSLQGEYNYGYTF
many	TRBV10-3	TRBD2	TRBJ2-1	TGTGCCACCCGACAGACCGGAGCGGGGGGCTCCTACAATGAGCAGTTCTTC	CATRQTGAGGSYNEQFF
many	TRBV4-2	-	TRBJ1-2	TGTGCCAGCAGCCGGGACGCCGATGGCTACACCTTC	CASSRDADGYTF
-	TRBV2	-	TRBJ2-1	TGTGCCAGCAGTGGATTCCGGTCCTACAATGAGCAGTTCTTC	CASSGFRSYNEQFF
many	TRBV6-2/TRBV6-3	TRBD1	TRBJ2-5	TGTGCCAGCAGTTATACTTCCCCTGACAGGGGCGAAGGGACCCAGTACTTC	CASSYTSPDRGEGTQYF
-	TRBV29-1	TRBD1	TRBJ2-7	TGCAGCGTTGTGAGGGGTGGACAGGGTAACTACGAGCAGTACTTC	CSVVRGGQGNYEQYF
many	TRBV20-1	-	TRBJ2-3	TGCAGTGCTAGAGGGAGGGGGGATACGCAGTATTTT	CSARGRGDTQYF
many	TRBV7-2	-	TRBJ2-7	TGTGCCAGCAGCTTAGTGTTGCTCTACGAGCAGTACTTC	CASSLVLLYEQYF
many	TRBV5-4	-	TRBJ1-4	TGTGCCAGCAGCTTGGCCTCGGGTAATGAAAAACTGTTTTTT	CASSLASGNEKLFF
many	TRBV7-2	-	TRBJ1-5	TGTGCCAGCAGTTTATACAGGGCCAATAGCGATCAGCCCCAGCATTTT	CASSLYRANSDQPQHF
many	TRBV10-3	TRBD1	TRBJ2-1	TGTGCCATCAACCCGGGACAGGGGTACAATGAGCAGTTCTTC	CAINPGQGYNEQFF
many	TRBV5-1	-	TRBJ1-1	TGCGCCAGCATGGTTTCCGGAGGACGATTGAACACTGAAGCTTTCTTT	CASMVSGGRLNTEAFF
-	TRBV7-3	TRBD1	TRBJ2-3	TGTGCCAGCAGCCCTTCCTTGACAGGGCTGCATACGCAGTATTTT	CASSPSLTGLHTQYF
-	TRBV20-1	TRBD1	TRBJ1-5	TGCAGTGCTGGGGACACCGGGACAGGGGATCAGCCCCAGCATTTT	CSAGDTGTGDQPQHF
-	TRBV7-9	-	TRBJ1-2	TGTGCCAGCGTAATCAATCCGTGGACTGTCCATGGCTACACCTTC	CASVINPWTVHGYTF
many	TRBV7-6	TRBD2	TRBJ2-5	TGTGCCAGCAGCCTTGGGGGTAGCGGGGGGATCGGGACCCAGTACTTC	CASSLGGSGGIGTQYF
many	TRBV7-9	-	TRBJ1-1	TGTGCCAGCACCACGCTGTCAAGTACTGAAGCTTTCTTT	CASTTLSSTEAFF
many	TRBV19	-	TRBJ1-4	TGTGCCAGTAGTACCCACCGGGGGGATGCAACTAATGAAAAACTGTTTTTT	CASSTHRGDATNEKLFF
many	TRBV20-1	-	TRBJ2-5	TGCAGTGCTAGAACTAGAAATGGGGAGACCCAGTACTTC	CSARTRNGETQYF
many	TRBV24-1	-	TRBJ2-7	TGTGCCACCAGTGGACCCCCGATTTACGAGCAGTACTTC	CATSGPPIYEQYF
many	TRBV27	-	TRBJ2-1	TGTGCCAGCAGCTTAAACAGCCATGAGCAGTTCTTC	CASSLNSHEQFF
many	TRBV20-1	TRBD2	TRBJ2-5	TGCAGTGCTAGAGGACTAGCGGGACCTCGAGGCCAGTACTTC	CSARGLAGPRGQYF
few	TRBV20-1	-	TRBJ2-4	TGCAGTGCTAGAGATCAACCCCTGAGAGACATTCAGTACTTC	CSARDQPLRDIQYF
many	TRBV6-1	-	TRBJ1-5	TGTGCCAGCAGTGAAAGTATGGGCAATCAGCCCCAGCATTTT	CASSESMGNQPQHF
many	TRBV4-2	TRBD2	TRBJ2-3	TGTGCCAGCAGCCAAGGGATACTAGCGGGGGGGAGCACAGATACGCAGTATTTT	CASSQGILAGGSTDTQYF
many	TRBV6-1	TRBD2	TRBJ2-7	TGTGCCAGCAGTGGGTCTAGCGGGGCCTACGAGCAGTACTTC	CASSGSSGAYEQYF
many	TRBV7-2	-	TRBJ1-5	TGTGCCAGCAGCTCCCAGGGGATCCAGCCCCAGCATTTT	CASSSQGIQPQHF